This T cell receptor (beta chain) was obtained from a study of blood T cell repertoires in COVID-19. This clone showed up just a few times. Other nucleotide sequences in the sample specify the same CDR3. The CDR3 spans 14 residues. Looked up from germline, CDR1 is LNHDA and CDR2 is SQIVND (reference sequence). The V end was cut by 5 bases, the J end by 2 bases, with 12 bases between. Only in-frame clones appear in the TCRdb table, and some are missing; sequencing was by immunoSEQ multiplex PCR. This repertoire shows hundreds of thousands of clones, about 90% found once; its top ten account for under 3.5%.

The receptor was derived from a young woman who had recovered from COVID-19. The sequenced material came from peripheral blood. This chain links TRBV19 with TRBJ1-1; the D gene is possibly TRBD1 (5 bases). Here the CDR3 DNA reads TGTGCCAGTAGTTGGGGCAGAGGCAACACTGAAGCTTTCTTT. Translating gives CASSWGRGNTEAFF.